The clone carrying this T cell receptor (beta chain) is a singleton in its sample. V lost 3 bases and J lost 5; bases outside the gene matches: 4. The CDR3 is 15 residues long. CDR1 LGHDT and CDR2 YNNKEL come from the germline V gene (reference sequence). These data come from a study of blood T cell repertoires in COVID-19. Assay: immunoSEQ multiplex PCR; the TCRdb copy retains only in-frame clones and omits some. The sample lists 30,000 to 40,000 clones, 80% to 85% occurring once. The sequenced sample was peripheral blood. This clonotype originated in a man between 60 and 75 years old with COVID-19, enrolled during active disease. V and J are TRBV3-1 (or the pseudogene TRBV3-2) and TRBJ1-4, with 9 bases aligning to TRBD1. The CDR3 DNA is TGTGCCAGCAGCCATCGAGGACAGGGGAATGAAAAACTGTTTTTT. Translated, it gives CASSHRGQGNEKLFF.